A selection of T cell receptor beta chains follows, all from one sample in a study of blood T cell repertoires in COVID-19. Only in-frame clones appear in the TCRdb table, and some are missing; sequencing was by immunoSEQ multiplex PCR. In the table there are roughly 88,000 clones, about 90% of which are singletons. Sequences were obtained from peripheral blood. All receptors come from a woman aged 50 to 65 in a cohort sampled during active COVID-19. The CDR3 runs from the conserved cysteine through the conserved F or W. A D gene is named only where the DNA matches it firmly. Expanded clones get a size class; other rows say once, few or many, or leave the size out.

j_call v_call clone_size d_call cdr3_nt cdr3_aa
TRBJ2-2 TRBV18 . TRBD2 TGTGCCAGCTCAACAGGACTAGCGGGAGAGAAAGGGGAGCTGTTTTTT CASSTGLAGEKGELFF
TRBJ2-3 TRBV28 . . TGTGCCAGCAGTCCCAGCGGAGACTACACAGATACGCAGTATTTT CASSPSGDYTDTQYF
TRBJ2-2 TRBV9 . . TGTGCCAGCAGCGTAGCGGCAGGGAATACCGGGGAGCTGTTTTTT CASSVAAGNTGELFF
TRBJ2-7 TRBV10-2 . . TGCGCCAGCAGTGGGGGGGAGCTCCCCGAGCAGTACTTC CASSGGELPEQYF
TRBJ1-5 TRBV6-1 . . TGTGCCAGCAGTGAGGACAGTCTTATTGATCAGCCCCAGCATTTT CASSEDSLIDQPQHF
TRBJ1-1 TRBV5-1 . . TGCGCCAGCAGCTTGTTCCGTACAGGCGGAGGGACTGAAGCTTTCTTT CASSLFRTGGGTEAFF
TRBJ2-3 TRBV5-1 . TRBD2 TGCGCCAGCAGCTTGGCCCTAGCGGTGGACACAGATACGCAGTATTTT CASSLALAVDTDTQYF
TRBJ1-6 TRBV27 . . TGTGCCAGCAGTTTGATTGGGGACATTTATCGTTCACCCCTCCACTTT CASSLIGDIYRSPLHF
TRBJ1-5 TRBV28 . TRBD1 TGTGCCAGTCGGACAGGGGGCGCTCAGCCCCAGCATTTT CASRTGGAQPQHF
TRBJ1-2 TRBV18 . . TGTGCCAGCTCACCAGGACTGTCTAACTATGGCTACACCTTC CASSPGLSNYGYTF
TRBJ2-7 TRBV5-8 once . TGTGCCAGCAGCTACCGCGGGGTGGAAGAGCAGTACTTC CASSYRGVEEQYF
TRBJ1-6 TRBV27 . . TGTGCCAGCACCTCTCCCGGGTCGAGATCACCCCTCCACTTT CASTSPGSRSPLHF
TRBJ1-2 TRBV6-2/TRBV6-3 . . TGTGCCAGCAGTTACGTCAGGGGAGACCTTAACTATGGCTACACCTTC CASSYVRGDLNYGYTF
TRBJ1-2 TRBV5-1 . . TGCGCCAGCAGCTCCGAACCCATCCAGGGCTACACCTTC CASSSEPIQGYTF
TRBJ1-1 TRBV6-5 . TRBD1 TGTGCCAGCAACCCCGGGACAGGGGCCACTGAAGCTTTCTTT CASNPGTGATEAFF
TRBJ1-6 TRBV10-3 . TRBD1 TGTGCCATCAGGTCCGGGACAGGGGCAAATTCACCCCTCCACTTT CAIRSGTGANSPLHF
TRBJ2-3 TRBV11-3 . . TGTGCCAGCAGCCTTAGCGGAACTAGCACAGATACGCAGTATTTT CASSLSGTSTDTQYF
TRBJ1-2 TRBV28 . . TGTGCCAGCAGTTGGGACGGGAGGGGGTTCTATGGCTACACCTTC CASSWDGRGFYGYTF
TRBJ2-5 TRBV1 . . TGCACCAGCAGCCAAGATGAATTTAGGGGCCATGAGGACAGGGGGTCGCCGAAAGAGACCCAGTACTTC CTSSQDEFRGHEDRGSPKETQYF
TRBJ2-7 TRBV10-3 . TRBD2 TGTGCCATCAGTGAGTCCCTCGGGACTAGCGACTACGAGCAGTACTTC CAISESLGTSDYEQYF
TRBJ2-6 TRBV30 . TRBD1 TGTGCCTGGGACAGGGCTTCTGGGGCCAACGTCCTGACTTTC CAWDRASGANVLTF
TRBJ1-5 TRBV19 . TRBD1 TGTGCCAGTAGGGGACAGGGGGCGCGGGATCAGCCCCAGCATTTT CASRGQGARDQPQHF
TRBJ2-1 TRBV5-4 . TRBD2 TGTGCCAGCGGGGGTAAGGTGCGGGGGAACAATGAGCAGTTCTTC CASGGKVRGNNEQFF
TRBJ1-2 TRBV2 . TRBD1 TGTGCCAGTAACCAGGGACAGGCCGATGGCTACACCTTC CASNQGQADGYTF
TRBJ2-2 TRBV19 . TRBD1 TGTGCCAGTAGTATCGACAGGGGGAACGGGGAGCTGTTTTTT CASSIDRGNGELFF
TRBJ2-1 TRBV7-9 . TRBD1 TGTGCCAGCAGCCCCCCGGGACAGTCCTACAATGAGCAGTTCTTC CASSPPGQSYNEQFF
TRBJ2-1 TRBV5-1 . TRBD1 TGCGCCAGCAGCTTGTCCTTATTTCCGGGACAGGCCTACAATGAGCAGTTCTTC CASSLSLFPGQAYNEQFF
TRBJ1-5 TRBV2 . TRBD1 TGTGCCAGCAGTGAAGTTAGGGGGCGGGGCAATCAGCCCCAGCATTTT CASSEVRGRGNQPQHF
TRBJ1-2 TRBV2 . TRBD1 TGTGCCAGCACCGGGGACAGACACAACTATGGCTACACCTTC CASTGDRHNYGYTF
TRBJ1-4 TRBV28 . . TGTGCCAGCAGTTCAACAGGGTTTAATGAAAAACTGTTTTTT CASSSTGFNEKLFF
TRBJ2-3 TRBV28 . . TGTGCCAGCAGTTTAAACCCTGGGCCCCCAGATACGCAGTATTTT CASSLNPGPPDTQYF
TRBJ1-1 TRBV28 . . TGTGCCAGCAGTTCCCGGTCATCCACTGAAGCTTTCTTT CASSSRSSTEAFF
TRBJ1-6 TRBV7-9 . . TGTGCCAGCAGCTTAGGGTTACAGCGGGATTCACCCCTCCACTTT CASSLGLQRDSPLHF
TRBJ1-3 TRBV12-5 . . TGTGCTAGTGGTCCGGGCTCAGCGGGGGGCCTAAACTCTGGAAACACCATATATTTT CASGPGSAGGLNSGNTIYF
TRBJ1-5 TRBV4-2 few . TGTGCCAGCAGCCAAGATGGGGCGGATAGCAATCAGCCCCAGCATTTT CASSQDGADSNQPQHF
TRBJ2-3 TRBV20-1 . TRBD2 TGCAGTGCTAGTGGCGGGGGGTTGGATACGCAGTATTTT CSASGGGLDTQYF
TRBJ1-2 TRBV18 . TRBD1 TGTGCCAGCTCACCACCGCACACAGGGGCAAGCTACACCTTC CASSPPHTGASYTF
TRBJ1-1 TRBV5-1 . TRBD1 TGCGCCAGCAGCTTTGACAGGGACACTGAAGCTTTCTTT CASSFDRDTEAFF
TRBJ2-7 TRBV6-5 . . TGTGCCAGTTCACAGGGAGGGTACGAGCAGTACTTC CASSQGGYEQYF
TRBJ2-7 TRBV12-3/TRBV12-4 . TRBD1 TGTGCCAGCAGCCGGACAGGGCCCGAGCAGTACTTC CASSRTGPEQYF
TRBJ2-3 TRBV2 . TRBD1 TGTGCCAGCAGTGACCTAGGGGGCCGCACAGATACGCAGTATTTT CASSDLGGRTDTQYF
TRBJ1-2 TRBV7-9 . TRBD1 TGTGCCAGCAGCTTAGTTGACAGGGGGCAGAGGAGCTACACCTTC CASSLVDRGQRSYTF
TRBJ1-5 TRBV6-1 . TRBD1 TGTGCCAGCAGTGAATGGGGGGACAGCCGGCCCCAGCATTTT CASSEWGDSRPQHF
TRBJ2-2 TRBV24-1 . TRBD2 TGTGCCACCACCCCAATACCGGGACTAGCGGGAGGGCTCACCGGGGAGCTGTTTTTT CATTPIPGLAGGLTGELFF
TRBJ1-3 TRBV5-1 . . TGCGCCAGCAGCTTGGCCTCCGCCGCGGGAAACACCATATATTTT CASSLASAAGNTIYF
TRBJ1-2 TRBV7-9 . . TGTGCCAGCGAGAGCGAGAATGAGGGCTACACCTTC CASESENEGYTF
TRBJ2-3 TRBV3-1/TRBV3-2 . TRBD2 TGTGCCAGCAGCCAAGTTCAGCGGGGGGGCACTGATACGCAGTATTTT CASSQVQRGGTDTQYF
TRBJ2-7 TRBV3-1/TRBV3-2 few . TGTGCCAGCAGCCAAGGAGGCCGTAGATTTTACGAGCAGTACTTC CASSQGGRRFYEQYF
TRBJ2-3 TRBV29-1 . . TGCAGCGTGCTACAGGGTACAGATACGCAGTATTTT CSVLQGTDTQYF
TRBJ1-2 TRBV7-6 . TRBD1 TGTGCCAGCAGCTTAACAGGGGGGTCAGATTATGGCTACACCTTC CASSLTGGSDYGYTF
TRBJ2-3 TRBV6-5 . . TGTGCCAGCAGTTCAACTAGCACAGATACGCAGTATTTT CASSSTSTDTQYF
TRBJ2-6 TRBV10-3 . . TGTGCCATCGGCCGCCGGGGCTCTGGGGCCAACGTCCTGACTTTC CAIGRRGSGANVLTF